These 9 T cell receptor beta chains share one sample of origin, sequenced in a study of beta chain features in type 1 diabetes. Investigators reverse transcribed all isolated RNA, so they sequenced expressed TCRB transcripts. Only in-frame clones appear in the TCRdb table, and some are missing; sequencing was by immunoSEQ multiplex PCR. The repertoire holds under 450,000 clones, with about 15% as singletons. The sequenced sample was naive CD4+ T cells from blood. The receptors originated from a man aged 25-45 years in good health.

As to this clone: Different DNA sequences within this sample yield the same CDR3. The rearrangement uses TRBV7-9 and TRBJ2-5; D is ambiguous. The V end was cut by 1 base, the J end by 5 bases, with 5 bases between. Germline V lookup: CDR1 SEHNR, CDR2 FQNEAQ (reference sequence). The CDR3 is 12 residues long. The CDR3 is CASSLVGETQYF. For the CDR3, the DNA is TGTGCCAGCAGCTTAGTCGGGGAGACCCAGTACTTC. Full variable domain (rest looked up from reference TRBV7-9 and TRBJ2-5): DTGVSQNPRHKITKRGQNVTFRCDPISEHNRLYWYRQTLGQGPEFLTYFQNEAQLEKSRLLSDRFSAERPKGSFSTLEIQRTEQGDSAMYLCASSLVGETQYFGPGTRLLVL.

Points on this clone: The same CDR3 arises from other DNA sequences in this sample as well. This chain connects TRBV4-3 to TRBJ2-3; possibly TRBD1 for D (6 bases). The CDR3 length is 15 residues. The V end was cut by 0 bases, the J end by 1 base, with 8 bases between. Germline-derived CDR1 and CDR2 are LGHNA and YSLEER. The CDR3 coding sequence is TGCGCCAGCAGCCAAGACAGGGGAGGCACAGATACGCAGTATTTT. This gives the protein CASSQDRGGTDTQYF.

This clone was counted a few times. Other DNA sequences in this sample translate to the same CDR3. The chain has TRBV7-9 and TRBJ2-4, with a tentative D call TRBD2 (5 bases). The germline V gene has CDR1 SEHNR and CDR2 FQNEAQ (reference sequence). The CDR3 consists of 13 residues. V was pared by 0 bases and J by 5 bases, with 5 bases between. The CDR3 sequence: CASSLAGENIQYF. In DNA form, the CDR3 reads TGTGCCAGCAGCTTAGCCGGGGAAAACATTCAGTACTTC.

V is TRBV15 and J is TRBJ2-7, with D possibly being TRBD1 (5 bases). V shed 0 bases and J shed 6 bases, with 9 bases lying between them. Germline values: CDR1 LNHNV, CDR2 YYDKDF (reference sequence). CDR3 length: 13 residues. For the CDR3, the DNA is TGTGCCACCAGCAGAGAGGGAAGGGGCGAGCAGTACTTC. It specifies CATSREGRGEQYF.

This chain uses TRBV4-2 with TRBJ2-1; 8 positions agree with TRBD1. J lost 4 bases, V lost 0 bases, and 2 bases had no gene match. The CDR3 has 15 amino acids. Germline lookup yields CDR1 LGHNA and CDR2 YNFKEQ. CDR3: CASSQDRGLYNEQFF. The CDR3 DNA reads TGTGCCAGCAGCCAAGACAGGGGGCTTTACAATGAGCAGTTCTTC.

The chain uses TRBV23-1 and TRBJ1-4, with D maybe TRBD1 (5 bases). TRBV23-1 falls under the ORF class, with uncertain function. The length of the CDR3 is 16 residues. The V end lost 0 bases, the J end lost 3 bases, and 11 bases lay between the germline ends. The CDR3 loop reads CASSQSRGKANEKLFF. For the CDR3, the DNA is TGCGCCAGCAGTCAATCCCGGGGCAAGGCTAATGAAAAACTGTTTTTT.

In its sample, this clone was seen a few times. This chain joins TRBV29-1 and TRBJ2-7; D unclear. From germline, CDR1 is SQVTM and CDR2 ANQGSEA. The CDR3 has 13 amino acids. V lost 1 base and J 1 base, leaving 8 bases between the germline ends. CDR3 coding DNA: TGCAGCGTTGAAGCGGACGATTCCTACGAGCAGTACTTC. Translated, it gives CSVEADDSYEQYF.

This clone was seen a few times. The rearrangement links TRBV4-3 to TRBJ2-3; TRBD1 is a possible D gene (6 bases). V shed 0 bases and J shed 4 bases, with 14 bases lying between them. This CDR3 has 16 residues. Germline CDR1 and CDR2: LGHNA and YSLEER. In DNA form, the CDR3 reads TGCGCCAGCAGCCAAGATAATGTGGGGGCCCCAGATACGCAGTATTTT. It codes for CASSQDNVGAPDTQYF.

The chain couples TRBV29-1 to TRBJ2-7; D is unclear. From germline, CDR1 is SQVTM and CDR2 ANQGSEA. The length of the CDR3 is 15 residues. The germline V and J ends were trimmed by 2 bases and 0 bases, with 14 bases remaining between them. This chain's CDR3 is CSVEFRGRSSYEQYF. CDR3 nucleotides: TGCAGCGTTGAATTCCGAGGACGGAGCTCCTACGAGCAGTACTTC.